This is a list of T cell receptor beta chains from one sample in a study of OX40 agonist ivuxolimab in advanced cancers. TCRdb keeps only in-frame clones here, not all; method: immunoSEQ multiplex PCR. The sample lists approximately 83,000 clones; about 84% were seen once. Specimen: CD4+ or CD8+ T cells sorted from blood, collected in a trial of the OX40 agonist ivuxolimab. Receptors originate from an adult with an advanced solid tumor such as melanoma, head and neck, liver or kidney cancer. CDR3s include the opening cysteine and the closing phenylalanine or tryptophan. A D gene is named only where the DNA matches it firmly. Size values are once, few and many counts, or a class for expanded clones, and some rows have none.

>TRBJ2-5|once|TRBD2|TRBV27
TGTGCCAGCAGTTTAGGGGGGACTAGCGGGGCCCACCAAGAGACCCAGTACTTC
CASSLGGTSGAHQETQYF
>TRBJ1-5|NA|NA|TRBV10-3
TGTGCCATCAGCGCTCAAGATGGGGGAGGCAATCAGCCCCAGCATTTT
CAISAQDGGGNQPQHF
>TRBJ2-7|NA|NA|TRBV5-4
TGTGCCAGCACCACGGACAGCACCTACGAGCAGTACTTC
CASTTDSTYEQYF
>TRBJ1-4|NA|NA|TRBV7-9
TGTGCCGGCAGGGTCAGGATAGGGGAAAAACTGTTTTTT
CAGRVRIGEKLFF
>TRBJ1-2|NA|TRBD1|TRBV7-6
TGTGCCAGCAGCCTGAAACCGGGACAGGATGTCTATGGCTACACCTTC
CASSLKPGQDVYGYTF
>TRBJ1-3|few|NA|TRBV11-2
TGTGCCAGCAGCCCAGAATGGGACTTTGGAAACACCATATATTTT
CASSPEWDFGNTIYF
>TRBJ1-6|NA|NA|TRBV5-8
TGTGCCAGCAGCTTGGGCCTTCCTGGGAATTCACCCCTCCACTTT
CASSLGLPGNSPLHF
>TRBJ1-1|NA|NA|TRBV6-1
TGTGCCAGCAGTGAAGGAGGCAGAAACACTGAAGCTTTCTTT
CASSEGGRNTEAFF
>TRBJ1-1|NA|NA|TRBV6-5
TGTGCCAGCAGTTACTCGATGGGGGCCACTGAAGCTTTCTTT
CASSYSMGATEAFF
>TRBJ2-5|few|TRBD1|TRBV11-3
TGTGCCAGCAGCATAGGGACAGCGGAGACCCAGTACTTC
CASSIGTAETQYF
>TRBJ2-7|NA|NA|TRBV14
TGTGCCAGCTCCGCCGTGAACTCCTACGAGCAGTACTTC
CASSAVNSYEQYF
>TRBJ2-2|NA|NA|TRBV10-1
TGCGCCAGCAGTGATGGAGGCACCGGGGAGCTGTTTTTT
CASSDGGTGELFF
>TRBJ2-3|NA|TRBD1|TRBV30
TGTGCCTGGAATGGACAGGTCCTCACAGATACGCAGTATTTT
CAWNGQVLTDTQYF
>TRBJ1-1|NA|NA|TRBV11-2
TGTGCCAGCAGCTTAGAGAGGACAGCGAACACTGAAGCTTTCTTT
CASSLERTANTEAFF
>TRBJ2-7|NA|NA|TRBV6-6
TGTGCCAGCAGCCCCGGACGGAGATCCGCCTACGAGCAGTACTTC
CASSPGRRSAYEQYF
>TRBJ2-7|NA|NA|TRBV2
TGTGCCAGCAGTGAAGGGACCGAGGCCTACGAGCAGTACTTC
CASSEGTEAYEQYF
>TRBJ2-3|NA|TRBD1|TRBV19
TGTGCCAGTAGGGATAGGGGGCCCGGGTTCCCTGGCACAGATACGCAGTATTTT
CASRDRGPGFPGTDTQYF
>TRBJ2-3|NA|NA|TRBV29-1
TGCAGCGTTGAGGAGGGGGCCAGCACAGATACGCAGTATTTT
CSVEEGASTDTQYF
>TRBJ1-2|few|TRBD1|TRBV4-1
TGCGCCAGCAGCCAATCTTTCGACAGGGTTTATGGCTACACCTTC
CASSQSFDRVYGYTF
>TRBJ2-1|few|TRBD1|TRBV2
TGTGCCAGCAGGCTAGGGCCCCGGACAGGGGGACCCCACAATGAGCAGTTCTTC
CASRLGPRTGGPHNEQFF
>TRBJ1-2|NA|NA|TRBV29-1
TGCAGCGTCCCTGGGGAGCATAACTATGGCTACACCTTC
CSVPGEHNYGYTF
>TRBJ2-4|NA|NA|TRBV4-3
TGCGCCAGCAGCCAAGACGGCGCGTATGAAAACATTCAGTACTTC
CASSQDGAYENIQYF
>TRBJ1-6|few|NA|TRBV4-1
TGCGCCAGCAGCCCAGGGAGCTCCTATAATTCACCCCTCCACTTT
CASSPGSSYNSPLHF
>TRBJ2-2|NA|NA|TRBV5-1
TGCGCCAGCAGGAGACAGGCGAACACCGGGGAGCTGTTTTTT
CASRRQANTGELFF
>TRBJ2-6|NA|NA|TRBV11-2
TGTGCCAGCAGCCCTGGAATTGGCTCTGGGGCCAACGTCCTGACTTTC
CASSPGIGSGANVLTF
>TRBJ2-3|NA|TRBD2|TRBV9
TGTGCCAGCAGCGCCCCGGGACTAGCGGGGGGTCCAAACACAGATACGCAGTATTTT
CASSAPGLAGGPNTDTQYF
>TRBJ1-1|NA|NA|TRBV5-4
TGTGCCAGCAGCTCAACAGGCACTGAAGCTTTCTTT
CASSSTGTEAFF
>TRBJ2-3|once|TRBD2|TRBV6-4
TGTGCCAGCAGTGACCGAGCGGGAGGGATAGATACGCAGTATTTT
CASSDRAGGIDTQYF
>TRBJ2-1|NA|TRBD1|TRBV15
TGTGCCACCAGCAGAGATACCCAACTATACAGGGGGGATGAGCAGTTCTTC
CATSRDTQLYRGDEQFF
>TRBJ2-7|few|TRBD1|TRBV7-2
TGTGCCAGCAGCTTGGCCCGGGACAGGGTCCGCGAGCAGTACTTC
CASSLARDRVREQYF
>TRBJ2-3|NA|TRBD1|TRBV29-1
TGCAGCGTTGAAGGGGGGCAGGGGGCAGATACGCAGTATTTT
CSVEGGQGADTQYF
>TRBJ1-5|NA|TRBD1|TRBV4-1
TGCGCCAGCAGCCACAGAGACAGGGGGCGAACCTATAGCAATCAGCCCCAGCATTTT
CASSHRDRGRTYSNQPQHF
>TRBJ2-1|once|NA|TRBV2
TGTGCCAGCAGTGAAGGGGGGAATGAGCAGTTCTTC
CASSEGGNEQFF
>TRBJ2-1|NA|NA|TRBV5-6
TGTGCCAGCAGCTTGCCGAGCTCCTACAATGAGCAGTTCTTC
CASSLPSSYNEQFF
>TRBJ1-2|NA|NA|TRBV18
TGTGCCAGCTCACCCCCAAGCAGGGCTGGCTACACCTTC
CASSPPSRAGYTF
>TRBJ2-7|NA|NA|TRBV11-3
TGTGCCAGCAGCCGATCGAGGGGCAGGGACGAGCAGTACTTC
CASSRSRGRDEQYF
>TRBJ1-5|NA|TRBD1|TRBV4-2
TGTGCCAGCAGCCTCGAACAGGGGTCGGGTCAGCCCCAGCATTTT
CASSLEQGSGQPQHF
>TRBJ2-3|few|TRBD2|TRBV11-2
TGTGCCAGCAGCCCTCTAGCGGGGGGCCACGCAGATACGCAGTATTTT
CASSPLAGGHADTQYF
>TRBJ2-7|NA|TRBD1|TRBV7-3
TGTGCCAGCAGTGTTGGACAGGGGAGAGAGCAGTACTTC
CASSVGQGREQYF
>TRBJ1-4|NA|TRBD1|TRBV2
TGTGCCAGCAGTGGCGACAGGGAGGGTGAAAAACTGTTTTTT
CASSGDREGEKLFF
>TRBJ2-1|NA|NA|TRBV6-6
TGTGCCAGCAGCCTTTGGCCGGGGTATTACAATGAGCAGTTCTTC
CASSLWPGYYNEQFF
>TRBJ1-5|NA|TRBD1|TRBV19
TGTGCCAGTAGAAATTGGACAGGGGGCAATCAGCCCCAGCATTTT
CASRNWTGGNQPQHF
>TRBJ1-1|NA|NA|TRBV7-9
TGTGCCAGCAGCGTGGGGGGGGGCGCTGCGGCCAACACTGAAGCTTTCTTT
CASSVGGGAAANTEAFF
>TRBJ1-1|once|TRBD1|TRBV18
TGTGCCAGCTCACCTCCAGGACAGGCCACTGAAGCTTTCTTT
CASSPPGQATEAFF
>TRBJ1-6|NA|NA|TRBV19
TGTGCCACTAGACCGGGACTGAGTAATTCACCCCTCCACTTT
CATRPGLSNSPLHF
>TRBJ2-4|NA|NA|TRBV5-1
TGCGCCAGCAGCGCCAACCTGGACAGCAACATTCAGTACTTC
CASSANLDSNIQYF
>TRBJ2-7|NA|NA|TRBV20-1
TGCAGTGCTCCCCCCCAATACGAGCAGTACTTC
CSAPPQYEQYF
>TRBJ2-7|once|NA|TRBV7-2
TGTGCCAGCAGCCCACAACGGATCGAGCAGTACTTC
CASSPQRIEQYF
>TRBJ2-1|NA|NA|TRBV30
TGTGCCTCGGAGGGGGTATACAATGAGCAGTTCTTC
CASEGVYNEQFF
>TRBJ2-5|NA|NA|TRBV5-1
TGCGCCAGCACCTCGGAGGGGACCGAGACCCAGTACTTC
CASTSEGTETQYF
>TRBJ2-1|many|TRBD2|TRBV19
TGTGCCAGTAGTAACCTAGCGGCTTCTTACAATGAGCAGTTCTTC
CASSNLAASYNEQFF
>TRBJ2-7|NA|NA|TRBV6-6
TGTGCCAGCAGCCTACAACCAATTGGGGCCTACGAGCAGTACTTC
CASSLQPIGAYEQYF
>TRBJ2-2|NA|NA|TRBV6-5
TGTGCCAGCAGTTATAGACAGGCTCTAACCGGGGAGCTGTTTTTT
CASSYRQALTGELFF
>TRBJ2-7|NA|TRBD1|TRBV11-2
TGTGCCAGCAGCTTCCGGGACAGAGACTCCTACGAGCAGTACTTC
CASSFRDRDSYEQYF